The 20 T cell receptor beta chains below were found in one sample sequenced in a study of metastatic and nonmetastatic thyroid tumors. MiXCR was used by TCRdb to re-call the PCR reads. The sample yields some 40,000 clones, 13% seen once. None of the patients had undergone any treatment ahead of thyroid surgery. Specimen: blood. The receptors come from a female donor with papillary thyroid cancer or a benign thyroid nodule (not recorded which). Some clones in this sample may be carry-over from other donors' samples.

Ten or more counts support this clone. This chain joins TRBV27 and TRBJ1-1, with D perhaps matching TRBD1 (5 bases). Deletions cut 6 bases from V and 1 base from J, with 12 bases between. This CDR3 comprises 14 residues. Germline CDR1 MNHEY, CDR2 SMNVEV (reference sequence). Here the CDR3 DNA reads TGTGCCAGCAGCCAAGGGGCGAAGAACACTGAAGCTTTCTTT. Translation gives CASSQGAKNTEAFF.

This clone was seen at least ten times. The chain has TRBV9 and TRBJ2-3; D remains unclear. Germline V gives CDR1 SGDLS, CDR2 YYNGEE. V was cut by 0 bases and J by 4 bases, with 15 bases left in between. This CDR3 is 16 amino acids long. The chain's CDR3 is CASSVGSGLEADTQYF. The DNA of the CDR3 is TGTGCCAGCAGCGTAGGTAGTGGGCTAGAGGCAGATACGCAGTATTTT. Full variable domain (remainder filled in from reference TRBV9 and TRBJ2-3): DSGVTQTPKHLITATGQRVTLRCSPRSGDLSVYWYQQSLDQGLQFLIQYYNGEERAKGNILERFSAQQFPDLHSELNLSSLELGDSALYFCASSVGSGLEADTQYFGPGTRLTVL.

Note on this clone: An end of the junction differs from the germline gene, which may be a read error. This rearrangement joins TRBV7-4 to TRBJ1-3, with D unresolved. CDR1 SGHVT and CDR2 SQSDAQ come from the germline V gene. The CDR3 has 18 residues. The CDR3 protein is CASSPTFQILLSGNTTYF. The CDR3 DNA is TGTGCCAGCAGCCCCACCTTCCAAATCTTACTCTCTGGAAACACCACATATTTT.

In its sample, this clone was seen many times. V is TRBV7-6 and J is TRBJ1-1, with D possibly matching TRBD1 (6 bases). With 2 bases removed from V and 11 bases from J, the gap between germline ends came to 15 bases. CDR1 SGHVS and CDR2 FNYEAQ come from the germline V gene. CDR3 length equals 13 residues. CDR3 sequence reads: CASSLRGGRIAFF. As DNA, the CDR3 is TGTGCCAGCAGCTTACGCGGGGGGCGAATTGCTTTCTTT.

This clone has a count of ten or more. V gene TRBV5-1 combines with J gene TRBJ1-1; 7 bases align to TRBD1. V shed 4 bases, J shed 2 bases, and the junction held 11 bases outside the gene matches. Germline V lookup: CDR1 SGHRS, CDR2 YFSETQ. CDR3 length: 16 residues. CDR3 sequence (DNA): TGCGCCAGCAGCCATGGGACAGTGACTCCCAACACTGAAGCTTTCTTT. Its protein product is CASSHGTVTPNTEAFF. Variable domain in full (rest from reference TRBV5-1 and TRBJ1-1): KAGVTQTPRYLIKTRGQQVTLSCSPISGHRSVSWYQQTPGQGLQFLFEYFSETQRNKGNFPGRFSGRQFSNSRSEMNVSTLELGDSALYLCASSHGTVTPNTEAFFGQGTRLTVV.

V and J are TRBV5-1 and TRBJ2-7, with D tentatively TRBD1 (5 bases). Germline V gives CDR1 SGHRS, CDR2 YFSETQ. V was shortened by 5 bases and J by 6 bases, with 21 bases between the two germline ends. The CDR3 consists of 15 residues. The CDR3 here is CASRVRPRLGLEQYF. DNA for the CDR3: TGCGCCAGCAGGGTCCGCCCGCGCTTGGGGCTCGAGCAGTACTTC.

Many counts were recorded for this clone. The rearrangement links TRBV20-1 to TRBJ1-2; no reliable D call. Per the germline V gene, CDR1 is DFQATT and CDR2 is SNEGSKA (reference sequence). The length of the CDR3 is 19 residues. V lost 1 base and J lost 3, with 27 bases in between. CDR3 region: CSARGITRLGFTADYGYTF. CDR3 nucleotide sequence: TGCAGTGCTAGAGGGATAACCCGCTTGGGCTTTACCGCCGACTATGGCTACACCTTC.

This chain links TRBV19 with TRBJ1-2, with no clear D. The germline CDR1 and CDR2 sequences are LNHDA and SQIVND (reference sequence). There are 11 residues in the CDR3. The CDR3 DNA sequence: TGTTCCATCGAGTTGGGGAATGGCTACACCTTC. Amino acid sequence: CSIELGNGYTF.

This clone was seen ten or more times. The gene calls are TRBV20-1 and TRBJ2-1; no clear D. Trimming took off 5 bases at V and 7 bases at J, with 3 bases between the two ends. The CDR3 runs to 9 residues. Germline lookup yields CDR1 DFQATT and CDR2 SNEGSKA (reference sequence). The CDR3 nucleotides are TGCAGTGCTGGGAATGAGCAGTTCTTC. Amino acids: CSAGNEQFF.

Of note for this clone: One base away lies a much larger clone, so this may be a sequencing read error. This chain links TRBV29-1 with TRBJ2-3, with D unresolved. The V gene's germline CDR1 is SQVTM and CDR2 ANQGSEA. The CDR3 has 12 amino acids. CDR3 amino acids: CSVQSSTDTRYF. The CDR3 bases are TGCAGCGTTCAATCCAGCACAGATACGCGGTATTTT.

This clone was seen repeatedly, ten times or more. The V call is TRBV2, the J call TRBJ2-1; TRBD2 matches 11 bases. V gave up 5 bases and J gave up 7 bases; unmatched junction bases: 7. Germline V gene sequence: CDR1 SNHLY, CDR2 FYNNEI. CDR3 length equals 15 residues. The CDR3 nucleotides read TGTGCCAGCAGTTGGTTAGCGGGAGGGTATAATGAGCAGTTCTTC. This encodes CASSWLAGGYNEQFF.

This rearrangement joins TRBV6-2 or TRBV6-3 to TRBJ2-7; D is possibly TRBD2 (6 bases). The CDR3 totals 13 residues. Germline V gene sequence: CDR1 MNHEY, CDR2 SVGEGT. V lost 1 base to trimming and J lost 6 bases, with 10 bases between them. The CDR3 DNA follows: TGTGCCAGCAGTTACTTGGGGGGAACCGAGCAGTACTTC. Amino acid sequence: CASSYLGGTEQYF.

This clone was observed a handful of times. The genes are TRBV20-1 and TRBJ2-1, with 8 nucleotides matching TRBD2. With V trimmed by 4 bases and J by 7 bases, 9 bases remained unmatched. Germline loops: CDR1 DFQATT, CDR2 SNEGSKA (reference sequence). This CDR3 is built from 14 residues. CDR3 sequence (DNA): TGCAGTGCTATCTCTGGGACTAGTAGAAATGAGCAGTTCTTC. It specifies CSAISGTSRNEQFF.

Remarks on this clone: A read error may produce the germline difference seen at one junction end. The CDR3 reads CAISTSTSWMDEQYF. The DNA of the CDR3 is TGTGCCATCAGTACCAGTACTAGCTGGATGGACGAGCAGTACTTC. This chain connects TRBV6-2 or TRBV6-3 to TRBJ2-7; D may be TRBD2 (6 bases). Germline V gene lookup returns CDR1 MNHEY and CDR2 SVGEGT. This CDR3 is built from 15 residues.

This clone occurred many times. The chain recombines TRBV5-1 with TRBJ2-2; TRBD1 might be the D (5 bases). The V end was cut by 7 bases, the J end by 2 bases, with 9 bases between. CDR1 and CDR2 from the germline V gene are SGHRS and YFSETQ. The CDR3 covers 13 residues. The CDR3 DNA sequence: TGCGCCAGCGCTCAGGGAAACACCGGGGAGCTGTTTTTT. It translates to CASAQGNTGELFF.

This clone is termed medium-sized (0.01 to 0.1%). This chain joins TRBV12-3 or TRBV12-4 and TRBJ1-2; D unresolved. The V end was cut by 2 bases, the J end by 4 bases, with 5 bases between. The CDR3 runs to 12 residues. CDR3 region: CASSLSLYGYTF. CDR3 nucleotide sequence: TGTGCCAGCAGTTTAAGCCTCTATGGCTACACCTTC.

This clone was picked up many times. The V call is TRBV24-1, the J call TRBJ2-1, with D tentatively TRBD2 (5 bases). Germline V gene sequence: CDR1 KGHDR, CDR2 SFDVKD. The V end lost 2 bases, the J end lost 9 bases, and 10 bases lay between the germline ends. The CDR3 length is 13 residues. The DNA for the CDR3 is TGTGCCACCAGTGATTCACGAGGAGGTGAGCAGTTCTTC. Its protein product is CATSDSRGGEQFF.

There are a few counts of this clone. This chain joins TRBV6-1 and TRBJ1-2, with TRBD1 matching 8 bases. V dropped 7 bases and J dropped 4; count of bases not matched to a gene: 14. The CDR3 covers 16 residues. Germline CDR1 is MNHNS and CDR2 is SASEGT. The CDR3 protein is CASKGTFTGGVYGYTF. The CDR3 nucleotides are TGTGCCAGCAAGGGCACCTTTACAGGGGGTGTCTATGGCTACACCTTC.

This clone came up many times. CDR3 DNA: TGTGCCAGCAGGAAACCTGGGACAGGGATGCGGTACACCTTC. It translates to CASRKPGTGMRYTF. This sequence joins TRBV25-1 and TRBJ1-2; TRBD1 matches at 9 bases. The trim removed 6 bases at V and 11 bases at J, leaving 13 bases unmatched. This CDR3 comprises 14 residues. Germline V CDR1 and CDR2: MGHDK, SYGVNS.

This clone has a count of ten or more. The rearrangement joins TRBV6-4 to TRBJ2-3; no clear D gene. V was shortened by 3 bases and J by 2 bases, with 6 bases between the two germline ends. The CDR3 sequence is 13 residues long. Germline loops: CDR1 MRHNA, CDR2 SNTAGT. CDR3 sequence (DNA): TGTGCCAGCAGTGAACTAATCACAGATACGCAGTATTTT. This translates into CASSELITDTQYF.